The 20 T cell receptor beta chains below come from one sample, sequenced in a study of long-term antiretroviral therapy in people with HIV. Runs used v3.0 of the immunoSEQ assay and were done at survey level. The table came from immunoSEQ multiplex PCR; TCRdb's copy has only in-frame clones and leaves some out. The sample has some 40,000 clones; about 95% are singletons. Source: unsorted PBMCs, taken around 9.2 years after starting antiretroviral therapy. The source is a man in his thirties or forties with HIV.

The chain employs TRBV18 and TRBJ1-2; 7 nucleotides line up with TRBD1. V lost 3 bases, J lost 7 bases, and 8 bases stayed unmatched. CDR1 KGHSH and CDR2 LQKENI come from the germline V gene. This CDR3 spans 14 amino acids. The CDR3 bases are TGTGCCAGCTCACCTCCTACAGGGGATGCTGGCTACACCTTC. Translating gives CASSPPTGDAGYTF.

The chain recombines TRBV5-1 with TRBJ2-3, with D perhaps assigned TRBD1 or TRBD2 (7 bases each). CDR1 is SGHRS and CDR2 is YFSETQ in the germline V gene. The V end lost 4 bases, the J end lost 4 bases, and 16 bases lay between the germline ends. The CDR3 spans 15 residues. The CDR3 DNA follows: TGCGCCAGCAGCCCCCTCAGGGGGGGCCCAGATACGCAGTATTTT. It yields the protein CASSPLRGGPDTQYF.

This clone was detected only once. The chain combines TRBV28 with TRBJ2-4, with D tentatively TRBD1 (5 bases). The germline V gene encodes CDR1 MDHEN and CDR2 SYDVKM. Trimming cost V 7 bases and J 3 bases, with 13 bases left between them. This CDR3 has 14 residues. CDR3 amino acids: CASMGRVIKNIQYF. CDR3 DNA sequence: TGTGCCAGCATGGGCAGGGTGATCAAAAACATTCAGTACTTC.

V is TRBV4-1 and J is TRBJ2-1, with 8 nucleotides matching TRBD2. V lost 1 base and J lost 9; bases outside the gene matches: 11. The CDR3 covers 16 residues. Germline values: CDR1 MGHRA, CDR2 YSYEKL. The CDR3 protein is CASSQVGGARYGEQFF. The CDR3 DNA reads as TGCGCCAGCAGCCAAGTCGGGGGGGCCAGGTACGGTGAGCAGTTCTTC.

The rearrangement links TRBV10-2 to TRBJ1-6; D is possibly TRBD1 (6 bases). The CDR3 contains 14 residues. Trimming left V 4 bases short and J 10 bases short, with 14 bases between. Germline V gene data show CDR1 as WSHSY and CDR2 as SAAADI. Here the CDR3 DNA reads TGCGCCAGCAGTGTGGGGGGCGCCGGCTCACCCCTCCACTTT. This encodes CASSVGGAGSPLHF.

This chain joins TRBV10-3 and TRBJ1-5, with D hard to call. V lost 2 bases and J 7 bases, leaving 6 bases between the germline ends. Germline CDR1 is ENHRY and CDR2 is SYGVKD. The CDR3 has 12 residues. The CDR3 region is CAISEGDQPQHF. As DNA, the CDR3 is TGTGCCATCAGTGAGGGAGACCAGCCCCAGCATTTT.

As DNA, the CDR3 is TGTGCCAGCAGCTTAGGGCTTAGCGGGGGGGGTGCGGATACGCAGTATTTT. Translated, it gives CASSLGLSGGGADTQYF. The rearrangement joins TRBV7-8 to TRBJ2-3; 11 nucleotides align to TRBD2. CDR3 size: 17 residues. Trimming at V came to 1 base and at J to 6 bases, leaving 9 bases not matched to a gene. Germline CDR1 is SGHVS and CDR2 is FQNEAQ.

The genes are TRBV6-1 and TRBJ1-5; 7 bases line up with TRBD1. The CDR3 runs to 14 residues. Germline-derived CDR1 and CDR2 are MNHNS and SASEGT. With V trimmed by 6 bases and J by 2 bases, 4 bases remained unmatched. The DNA of the CDR3 is TGTGCCAGCAGGACAGGGCTCGGCAATCAGCCCCAGCATTTT. It encodes CASRTGLGNQPQHF.

The chain is built from TRBV18 and TRBJ2-5; D assignment may be TRBD1 or TRBD2 (5 bases each). The V end lost 6 bases, the J end lost 1 base, and 9 bases lay between the germline ends. This CDR3 region has 13 residues. Germline lookup yields CDR1 KGHSH and CDR2 LQKENI. CDR3 DNA: TGTGCCAGCTCCCATGGGGGCCAAGAGACCCAGTACTTC. Translating gives CASSHGGQETQYF. The entire variable domain, with the rest obtained from reference TRBV18 and TRBJ2-5, is as follows: NAGVMQNPRHLVRRRGQEARLRCSPMKGHSHVYWYRQLPEEGLKFMVYLQKENIIDESGMPKERFSAEFPKEGPSILRIQQVVRGDSAAYFCASSHGGQETQYFGPGTRLLVL.

The rearrangement joins TRBV5-5 to TRBJ1-6; 10 bases map to TRBD1. Germline V CDR1 and CDR2: SGHKS, YYEKEE (reference sequence). The trim removed 0 bases at V and 8 bases at J, leaving 8 bases unmatched. This CDR3 contains 17 residues. CDR3 bases: TGTGCCAGCAGCTTGGGTCCCGGGACAGGGGCCGATTCACCCCTCCACTTT. This sequence encodes CASSLGPGTGADSPLHF. The variable domain in full, with the rest retrieved from reference TRBV5-5 and TRBJ1-6, is DAGVTQSPTHLIKTRGQQVTLRCSPISGHKSVSWYQQVLGQGPQFIFQYYEKEERGRGNFPDRFSARQFPNYSSELNVNALLLGDSALYLCASSLGPGTGADSPLHFGNGTRLTVT.

The chain employs TRBV4-1 and TRBJ2-7; 7 bases fit TRBD2. Looked up from germline, CDR1 is MGHRA and CDR2 is YSYEKL. V dropped 1 base and J dropped 3; count of bases not matched to a gene: 6. The length of the CDR3 is 15 residues. CDR3 nucleotides: TGCGCCAGCAGCCAAGCGGGGACTAATTACTACGAGCAGTACTTC. Translated: CASSQAGTNYYEQYF.

The CDR3 coding sequence is TGTGCCATCGGGCAGGGCTACGAGCAGTACTTC. Encoded protein: CAIGQGYEQYF. The gene calls are TRBV10-3 and TRBJ2-7; perhaps TRBD1 as D (5 bases). V was shortened by 8 bases and J by 3 bases, with 8 bases between the two germline ends. Germline loops: CDR1 ENHRY, CDR2 SYGVKD. The CDR3 extends over 11 amino acids.

This chain uses TRBV11-1 with TRBJ2-2; 7 bases are shared with TRBD1. V lost 5 bases and J lost 4; bases outside the gene matches: 7. Germline CDR1 reads SGHAT; CDR2 reads FQDESV (reference sequence). This CDR3 contains 15 residues. Written as DNA, the CDR3 is TGTGCCAGCAGCACGGGACAGATCGGCACCGGGGAGCTGTTTTTT. It is translated as CASSTGQIGTGELFF. Full variable domain (rest looked up from reference TRBV11-1 and TRBJ2-2): EAEVAQSPRYKITEKSQAVAFWCDPISGHATLYWYRQILGQGPELLVQFQDESVVDDSQLPKDRFSAERLKGVDSTLKIQPAELGDSAMYLCASSTGQIGTGELFFGEGSRLTVL.

This rearrangement joins TRBV6-5 to TRBJ1-6; TRBD1 might be the D (6 bases). Germline loops: CDR1 MNHEY, CDR2 SVGAGI. The V end lost 4 bases, the J end lost 14 bases, and 18 bases lay between the germline ends. CDR3 length equals 14 residues. CDR3 loop: CASSSLGSPGALHF. The CDR3 bases are TGTGCCAGCAGTTCTTTAGGATCTCCAGGGGCCCTCCACTTT.

The CDR3 is CASSLGRDSSGNTIYF. CDR3 in DNA: TGTGCCAGCAGCTTGGGACGGGACAGCTCTGGAAACACCATATATTTT. The rearrangement uses TRBV5-4 and TRBJ1-3; 7 bases line up with TRBD1. CDR3 length equals 16 residues. With V trimmed by 0 bases and J by 0 bases, 3 bases remained unmatched. The germline V gene encodes CDR1 SGHNT and CDR2 YYREEE (reference sequence).

The chain couples TRBV5-1 to TRBJ1-2, with TRBD1 matching over 7 bases. Germline-derived CDR1 and CDR2 are SGHRS and YFSETQ. This CDR3 has 15 amino acids. V gave up 0 bases and J gave up 3 bases; unmatched junction bases: 5. Written as DNA, the CDR3 is TGCGCCAGCAGCTTGGTTCCAGGACAGGACTATGGCTACACCTTC. Translated, it gives CASSLVPGQDYGYTF.

V usage is TRBV5-1 and J usage is TRBJ2-3; 11 nucleotides align to TRBD1. The V and J ends lost 3 bases and 6 bases, in that order; junction bases with no gene match: 0. The germline V gene has CDR1 SGHRS and CDR2 YFSETQ. The length of the CDR3 is 13 residues. The CDR3 region is CASSWTGGDTQYF. CDR3 bases: TGCGCCAGCAGCTGGACAGGGGGCGATACGCAGTATTTT.

CDR3: CASSRTGSKYEQYF. CDR3 sequence (DNA): TGTGCCAGCAGTCGGACAGGGTCGAAGTACGAGCAGTACTTC. The chain recombines TRBV25-1 with TRBJ2-7; 8 nucleotides align to TRBD1. CDR1 and CDR2 from the germline V gene are MGHDK and SYGVNS. The CDR3 sequence is 14 residues long. V trimming: 5 bases; J trimming: 4 bases; junction bases outside the gene matches: 7.

This clone appeared once. The chain has TRBV7-9 and TRBJ2-7, with D perhaps TRBD1 (6 bases). This CDR3 contains 13 residues. In germline, CDR1 is SEHNR, CDR2 FQNEAQ (reference sequence). V shed 5 bases and J shed 4 bases, with 12 bases lying between them. CDR3 sequence (DNA): TGTGCCAGCAGCGACCGGACAGCGTACGAGCAGTACTTC. Protein: CASSDRTAYEQYF.

J is TRBJ2-7 and V is TRBV19; 9 bases are a match to TRBD1. In germline, CDR1 is LNHDA, CDR2 SQIVND (reference sequence). V shed 4 bases and J 3 bases; nucleotides not matched to a gene: 4. The CDR3 has 14 amino acids. CDR3 nucleotides: TGTGCCAGTAGTACACAGGGGGCTTTCTACGAGCAGTACTTC. Amino acids: CASSTQGAFYEQYF.